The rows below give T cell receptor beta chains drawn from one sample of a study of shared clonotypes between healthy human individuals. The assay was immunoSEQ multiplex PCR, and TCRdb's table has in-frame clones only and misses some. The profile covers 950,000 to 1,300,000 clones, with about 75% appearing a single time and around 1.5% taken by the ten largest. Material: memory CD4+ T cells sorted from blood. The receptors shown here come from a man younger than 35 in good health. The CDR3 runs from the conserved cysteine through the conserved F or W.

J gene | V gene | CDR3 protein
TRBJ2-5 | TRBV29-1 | CSVERPSQETQYF
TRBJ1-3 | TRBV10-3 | CAISEWGAGNTIYF
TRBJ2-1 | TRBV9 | CASSGGTSYNEQFF
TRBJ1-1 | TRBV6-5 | CASTPGGATEAFF
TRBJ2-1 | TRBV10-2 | CASRQGLKDEQFF
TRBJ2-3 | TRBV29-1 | CSVSGVSDTQYF
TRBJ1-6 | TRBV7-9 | CASSLLQDNSPLHF
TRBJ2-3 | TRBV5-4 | CASSFGQTSQYF
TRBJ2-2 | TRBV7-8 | CASSLSAGNTGELFF
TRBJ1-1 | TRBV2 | CASSGNAGDTEAFF
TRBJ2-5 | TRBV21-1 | CASSKEGGEGGETQYF
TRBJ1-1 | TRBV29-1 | CSVEGNTNTEAFF
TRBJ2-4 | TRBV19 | CASSIVLGDIQYF
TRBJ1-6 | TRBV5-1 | CASSDNSPLHF
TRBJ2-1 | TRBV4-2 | CASSFEGTLPNEQFF
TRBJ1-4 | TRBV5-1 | CASSLEGGEKLFF
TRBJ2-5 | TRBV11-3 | CASSPGGSQGTQYF
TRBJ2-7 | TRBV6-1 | CASRVGNSYEQYF
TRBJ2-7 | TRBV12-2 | CASRLHNNVFYEQYF
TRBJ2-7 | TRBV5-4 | CASSLGYEQYF
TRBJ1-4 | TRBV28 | CASSLYLGVGEKLFF
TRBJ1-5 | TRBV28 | CASINGGGRPQHF
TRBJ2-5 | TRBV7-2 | CASSQNVDGKTQYF
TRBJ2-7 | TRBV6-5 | CASSSGGNYEQYF
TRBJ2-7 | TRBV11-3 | CASSLGPSYEQYF
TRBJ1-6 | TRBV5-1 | CASSLGSGGGSPLHF
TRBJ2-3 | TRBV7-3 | CASSLFQDTDTQYF
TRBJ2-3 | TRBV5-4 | CASSLQAVFTDTQYF
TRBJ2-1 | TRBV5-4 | CASSLWDGSNEQFF
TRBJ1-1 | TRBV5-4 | CASGEKDRGQAFF
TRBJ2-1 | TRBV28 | CASSGYNEQFF
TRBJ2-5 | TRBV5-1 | CASSLNAGGGETQYF
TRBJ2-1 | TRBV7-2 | CASSLVTSVYNEQFF